The TCR beta chain described here comes from a study of blood T cell repertoires in COVID-19. Study-wide context: Donors in the United States, Italy and Spain gave samples during acute or convalescent COVID-19.

Germline lookup yields CDR1 SGHTA and CDR2 FQGTGA. V lost 5 bases to trimming and J lost 8 bases, with 13 bases between them. The CDR3 length is 13 residues. The table came from immunoSEQ multiplex PCR; TCRdb's copy has only in-frame clones and leaves some out. The repertoire consists of 300,000 to 450,000 clones, with about 89% occurring once and the leading ten covering about 10%. Sequencing input: peripheral blood. This TCR was recovered from a woman in her twenties or thirties with COVID-19, enrolled during active disease. This chain joins TRBV7-3 and TRBJ2-1; TRBD1 might be the D (6 bases). The CDR3 spells CASSQTGSDEQFF. The CDR3, as DNA: TGTGCCAGCAGCCAAACAGGGTCGGATGAGCAGTTCTTC.